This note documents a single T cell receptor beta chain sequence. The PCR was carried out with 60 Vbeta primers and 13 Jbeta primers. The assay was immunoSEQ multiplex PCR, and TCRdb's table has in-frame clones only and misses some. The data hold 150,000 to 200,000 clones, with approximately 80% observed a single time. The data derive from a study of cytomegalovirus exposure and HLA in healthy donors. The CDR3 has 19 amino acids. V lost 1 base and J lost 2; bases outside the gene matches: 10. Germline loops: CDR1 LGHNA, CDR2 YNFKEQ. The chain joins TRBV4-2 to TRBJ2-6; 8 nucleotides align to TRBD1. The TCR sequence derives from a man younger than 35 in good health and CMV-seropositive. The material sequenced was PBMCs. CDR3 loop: CASSQAQAGGLTGANVLTF. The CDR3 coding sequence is TGTGCCAGCAGCCAAGCCCAGGCAGGGGGCTTAACTGGGGCCAACGTCCTGACTTTC.